Listed here are 28 T cell receptor beta chains from one sample, sequenced in a study of blood T cells in healthy people across ages. Primers used in a second PCR of roughly 6 to 11 cycles were a sample-barcoded 5' primer and a J-beta primer mix. TCRdb fed the 5' RACE reads into MiXCR, producing one record per CDR3 protein. The data contain around 710,000 distinct CDR3 sequences, roughly 43% of them singletons. Sequenced input: blood. Every receptor here comes from a woman aged 60-75 years in good health.

The sample holds a few counts of this clonotype. The chain carries TRBV28 and TRBJ2-1; TRBD2 aligns across 15 bases. The CDR3 loop spans 18 amino acids. Trimming at V came to 5 bases and at J to 2 bases, leaving 7 bases not matched to a gene. CDR1 and CDR2 (germline): MDHEN, SYDVKM. The CDR3 DNA follows: TGTGCCAGCAGTGGACTAGCGGGAGGGCTATTCACCTACAATGAGCAGTTCTTC. Its translation is CASSGLAGGLFTYNEQFF.

The count of this clonotype is one. This rearrangement joins TRBV20-1 to TRBJ2-5; 7 bases line up with TRBD2. The ends lost 8 bases at V and 12 bases at J; junction bases unmatched: 21. Germline lookup yields CDR1 DFQATT and CDR2 SNEGSKA (reference sequence). The CDR3 totals 14 residues. The CDR3 region has the DNA TGCAGTCATGGGAGGGCACACAAACCCTACGAGGAGTACTTC. This gives the protein CSHGRAHKPYEEYF.

The rearrangement links TRBV5-1 to TRBJ2-5; 9 nucleotides line up with TRBD2. V trimming: 6 bases; J trimming: 11 bases; junction bases outside the gene matches: 17. The CDR3 has 15 residues. In germline, CDR1 is SGHRS, CDR2 YFSETQ. CDR3 coding DNA: TGCGCCAGCAAGGAGCGGGAGGCCCCGTACAATGAGCAGTACTTC. It yields the protein CASKEREAPYNEQYF.

This clonotype was seen a handful of times. This chain connects TRBV20-1 to TRBJ2-7, with 9 bases that match TRBD2. Looked up from germline, CDR1 is DFQATT and CDR2 is SNEGSKA (reference sequence). The CDR3 sequence is 14 residues long. With V trimmed by 4 bases and J by 4 bases, 8 bases remained unmatched. The CDR3 DNA follows: TGCAGTGCTACTCAGACTAGCGGCAAGTACGAGCAGTACTTC. Protein sequence: CSATQTSGKYEQYF.

This clonotype appeared a single time. The chain couples TRBV6-2 or TRBV6-3 to TRBJ1-4; no definite D call. V shed 6 bases and J shed 2 bases, with 7 bases lying between them. The CDR3 totals 13 residues. Germline values: CDR1 MNHEY, CDR2 SVGEGT. The CDR3 loop reads CASRRATNEKLFF. CDR3 DNA sequence: TGTGCCAGCAGGCGGGCGACTAATGAAAAACTGTTTTTT.

This chain joins TRBV20-1 and TRBJ2-1; 9 bases are shared with TRBD2. V lost 8 bases and J lost 3; bases outside the gene matches: 11. The CDR3 length is 15 residues. CDR1 is DFQATT and CDR2 is SNEGSKA in the germline V gene (reference sequence). CDR3 amino acids: CSSLRREGLYNEQFF. The CDR3 coding sequence is TGCAGTTCACTTAGGCGGGAGGGCCTCTACAATGAGCAGTTCTTC.

This clonotype was counted between two and nine times. The chain has TRBV7-2 and TRBJ2-5, with D uncertain. The CDR3 sequence is 13 residues long. V shed 2 bases and J shed 2 bases, with 6 bases lying between them. Looked up from germline, CDR1 is SGHTA and CDR2 is FQGNSA. In DNA form, the CDR3 reads TGTGCCAGCAGCTTAATGTATCAAGAGACCCAGTACTTC. Residues: CASSLMYQETQYF.

The V and J genes are TRBV3-1 and TRBJ2-1, with D perhaps given as TRBD1 or TRBD2 (6 bases each). The CDR3 has 13 amino acids. Between the trimmed V and J ends, which lost 5 bases and 13 bases, there was a span of 18 bases. Germline V gene lookup returns CDR1 LGHDT and CDR2 YNNKEL (reference sequence). The CDR3 DNA follows: TGTGCCAGCAGCTCAAACAGGGAGGAGACCCAGTTCTTC. Protein sequence: CASSSNREETQFF.

This clonotype was seen a few times. This chain links TRBV20-1 with TRBJ1-5; possibly TRBD1 for D (5 bases). With 3 bases removed from V and 5 bases from J, the gap between germline ends came to 14 bases. The CDR3 covers 14 residues. The germline V gene encodes CDR1 DFQATT and CDR2 SNEGSKA (reference sequence). For the CDR3, the DNA is TGCAGTGCTAGTGACGGGGGAAGGGATCAGCCCCAGCATTTT. Translated: CSASDGGRDQPQHF.

On this clonotype: With a much larger clone just one base away, this may be a read error. V and J are TRBV12-3 or TRBV12-4 and TRBJ1-5; D uncertain. The CDR3 covers 12 residues. The CDR3 region has the DNA TGTGCCGGCAGCGGTGGCAATCAGCCCCAGCATTTT. Its translation: CAGSGGNQPQHF.

The gene calls are TRBV20-1 and TRBJ2-1; 10 bases align to TRBD2. The V gene end was trimmed by 1 base and the J gene end by 6 bases; junction bases not matched to a gene: 9. Germline V gene lookup returns CDR1 DFQATT and CDR2 SNEGSKA (reference sequence). The CDR3 loop spans 16 amino acids. CDR3 sequence: CSARVSGRAGGNEQFF. The CDR3, as DNA: TGCAGTGCTAGAGTAAGCGGGAGGGCCGGTGGCAATGAGCAGTTCTTC.

The V and J genes are TRBV12-3 or TRBV12-4 and TRBJ1-6; TRBD1 matches 8 bases. CDR3 length equals 18 residues. V was pared by 5 bases and J by 3 bases, with 12 bases of the junction left unmatched. CDR3 loop: CASSTSETGVDYNSPLHF. The CDR3 DNA reads as TGTGCCAGCAGTACCAGCGAGACAGGGGTCGACTATAATTCACCCCTCCACTTT.

The CDR3 reads CASSQYLGGQGVTYEQYF. CDR3 bases: TGTGCCAGCAGCCAGTATTTGGGGGGACAGGGGGTAACCTACGAGCAGTACTTC. V usage is TRBV4-2 and J usage is TRBJ2-7; 11 bases line up with TRBD1. The CDR3 covers 18 residues. CDR1 is LGHNA, CDR2 YNFKEQ, per germline. V shed 3 bases and J 2 bases; nucleotides not matched to a gene: 12.

V is TRBV9 and J is TRBJ1-1, with D unclear. Germline V gene data show CDR1 as SGDLS and CDR2 as YYNGEE. The CDR3 totals 15 residues. Trimming shortened V by 4 bases and J by 5 bases, and 18 bases separated the two germline ends. This chain's CDR3 is CASSQFGKAWTEAFF. In DNA form, the CDR3 reads TGTGCCAGCAGCCAGTTCGGGAAGGCATGGACTGAAGCTTTCTTT.

A remark on this clonotype: One base away lies a much larger clone, so this may be a sequencing read error. This CDR3 is missing its conserved last phenylalanine or tryptophan, likely due to a read error. The V and J genes are TRBV13 and TRBJ2-7; a possible D gene is TRBD2 (6 bases). V lost 8 bases and J lost 1, with 15 bases in between. This CDR3 comprises 14 residues. Germline lookup yields CDR1 PRHDT and CDR2 FYEKMQ (reference sequence). The CDR3 DNA follows: TGTGCCAGCGGGCGGGGAGCGCCTTCCTACGAGCAGTACTCC. Its protein product is CASGRGAPSYEQYS.

The CDR3 DNA sequence: TGTGCCAGCAGCCAAGATCACCCCAGCGGGAGGACTTACAATGAGCAGTTCTTC. This codes for CASSQDHPSGRTYNEQFF. The V and J genes are TRBV4-2 and TRBJ2-1; 9 positions agree with TRBD2. CDR3 length equals 18 residues. V trimming: 0 bases; J trimming: 4 bases; junction bases outside the gene matches: 10. The germline CDR1 and CDR2 sequences are LGHNA and YNFKEQ.

This clonotype has just a few counts. CDR3 nucleotides: TGTGCCAGCTCACCAGCGGCAGGGGGTCGCAATGAGCAGTTCTTC. This codes for CASSPAAGGRNEQFF. The V call is TRBV18, the J call TRBJ2-1; 7 nucleotides line up with TRBD1. V trimming: 2 bases; J trimming: 6 bases; junction bases outside the gene matches: 7. Per germline, CDR1 KGHSH and CDR2 LQKENI. CDR3 size: 15 residues.

This clonotype has just a few counts. The chain combines TRBV7-2 with TRBJ2-1; 10 bases fit TRBD2. Germline loops: CDR1 SGHTA, CDR2 FQGNSA. V shed 1 base and J 4 bases; nucleotides not matched to a gene: 13. The CDR3 loop spans 19 amino acids. The CDR3 sequence: CASSLDPPSSGGYYNEQFF. The CDR3 DNA is TGTGCCAGCAGCTTAGACCCTCCGTCTAGCGGGGGATATTACAATGAGCAGTTCTTC.

This clonotype was detected only once. The V gene is TRBV12-3 or TRBV12-4, the J gene TRBJ1-1, with no clear D. V was trimmed by 6 bases and J by 4 bases, leaving 12 bases between them. The CDR3 is 13 residues long. Here the CDR3 reads CASRFDQSTEAFF. The CDR3 nucleotides are TGTGCCAGCAGGTTCGATCAGAGCACTGAAGCTTTCTTT.

The V and J genes are TRBV6-4 and TRBJ2-3; 12 nucleotides align to TRBD2. The CDR3 totals 17 residues. The V gene end was trimmed by 5 bases and the J gene end by 3 bases; junction bases not matched to a gene: 9. CDR1 and CDR2 (germline): MRHNA, SNTAGT. This CDR3 reads CASSKLAGGGSTDTQYF. Here the CDR3 DNA reads TGTGCCAGCAGTAAACTAGCGGGAGGTGGGAGTACAGATACGCAGTATTTT.

The rearrangement uses TRBV28 and TRBJ2-3; D remains unclear. Germline CDR1 MDHEN, CDR2 SYDVKM. Trimming pared 7 bases from V and 3 bases from J, leaving 17 bases between. The CDR3 runs to 15 residues. Written as DNA, the CDR3 is TGTGCCAGCACCCACGGAACGGGCAGAACAGATACGCAGTATTTT. Amino acid sequence: CASTHGTGRTDTQYF.

This clonotype was recorded a few times. V gene TRBV20-1 combines with J gene TRBJ2-1; 7 bases agree with TRBD1. Germline values: CDR1 DFQATT, CDR2 SNEGSKA (reference sequence). The CDR3 spans 14 residues. Trimming cost V 5 bases and J 2 bases; bases outside gene matches: 6. The CDR3 DNA reads TGCAGTGCTGGAAGGGACAGTCCCTACAATGAGCAGTTCTTC. Translating it yields CSAGRDSPYNEQFF.

A few counts support this clonotype. The gene calls are TRBV9 and TRBJ2-7, with TRBD1 matching 7 bases. The J segment lost 7 bases and the V segment lost 4 bases, leaving 8 bases of the junction unmatched. The CDR3 has 13 residues. Per the germline V gene, CDR1 is SGDLS and CDR2 is YYNGEE. CDR3 DNA sequence: TGTGCCAGCAGCCCTCGGGACAGTAAGGAGCAGTACTTC. This sequence encodes CASSPRDSKEQYF. The full variable domain, with the rest looked up from reference TRBV9 and TRBJ2-7, is DSGVTQTPKHLITATGQRVTLRCSPRSGDLSVYWYQQSLDQGLQFLIQYYNGEERAKGNILERFSAQQFPDLHSELNLSSLELGDSALYFCASSPRDSKEQYFGPGTRLTVT.

This chain joins TRBV2 and TRBJ1-1; 11 positions match TRBD1. This CDR3 spans 14 amino acids. J was trimmed by 3 bases and V by 7 bases; bases with no gene match: 4. Germline V gene lookup returns CDR1 SNHLY and CDR2 FYNNEI. The CDR3 DNA follows: TGTGCCAGCACCGGGACAGGGGGGGACACTGAAGCTTTCTTT. Translation gives CASTGTGGDTEAFF.

In DNA form, the CDR3 reads TGTGCCAGCAGCAACCTGGGGGCGGGGGGCCGAAATCAGCCCCAGCATTTT. It encodes CASSNLGAGGRNQPQHF. This chain connects TRBV7-9 to TRBJ1-5; maybe TRBD1 (6 bases). V was trimmed by 5 bases and J by 4 bases, leaving 21 bases between them. CDR3 length equals 17 residues. Germline V gene sequence: CDR1 SEHNR, CDR2 FQNEAQ (reference sequence).

The V and J genes are TRBV20-1 and TRBJ2-7, with 8 positions matching TRBD2. CDR1 is DFQATT, CDR2 SNEGSKA, per germline (reference sequence). Losses at the gene ends were 3 bases for V and 1 base for J; bases not matched to a gene: 5. The CDR3 is made up of 14 amino acids. Here the CDR3 DNA reads TGCAGTGCTAGTAGCGGGGAGTTTTCCTACGAGCAGTACTTC. It translates to CSASSGEFSYEQYF.

The table lists this clonotype with a few counts. The chain links TRBV7-2 to TRBJ2-7; D is unclear. The V gene's germline CDR1 is SGHTA and CDR2 FQGNSA. Trimming removed 1 base at V and 7 bases at J, with 17 bases between. The CDR3 length is 15 residues. CDR3 DNA sequence: TGTGCCAGCAGCTTAGAGGGCAGCACTCCGCGGGAGCAGTACTTC. Amino acids: CASSLEGSTPREQYF.

This clonotype occurred many times. The chain carries TRBV11-2 and TRBJ2-3; D gene unclear. V gave up 0 bases and J gave up 8 bases, with 12 bases separating them. The CDR3 loop spans 14 amino acids. CDR1 is SGHAT and CDR2 is FQNNGV in the germline V gene. The CDR3 reads CASSLDPQVGTQYF. The DNA for the CDR3 is TGTGCCAGCAGCTTAGATCCACAAGTGGGTACGCAGTATTTT.